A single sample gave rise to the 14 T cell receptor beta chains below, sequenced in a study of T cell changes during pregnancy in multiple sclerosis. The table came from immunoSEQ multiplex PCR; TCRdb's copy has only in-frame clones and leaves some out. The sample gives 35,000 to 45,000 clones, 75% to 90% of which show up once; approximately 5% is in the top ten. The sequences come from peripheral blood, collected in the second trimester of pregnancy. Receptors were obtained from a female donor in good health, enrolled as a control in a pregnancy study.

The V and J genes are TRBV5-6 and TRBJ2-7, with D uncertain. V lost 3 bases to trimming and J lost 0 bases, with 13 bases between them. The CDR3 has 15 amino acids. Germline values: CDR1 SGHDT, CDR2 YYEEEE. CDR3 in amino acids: CASSSGRLSSYEQYF. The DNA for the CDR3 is TGTGCCAGCAGCTCTGGCAGGCTTAGCTCCTACGAGCAGTACTTC.

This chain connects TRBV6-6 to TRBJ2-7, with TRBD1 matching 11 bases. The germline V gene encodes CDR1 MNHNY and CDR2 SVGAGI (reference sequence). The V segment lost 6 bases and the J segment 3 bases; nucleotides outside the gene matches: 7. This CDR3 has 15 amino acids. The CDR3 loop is CASSSPGQGDYEQYF. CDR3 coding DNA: TGTGCCAGCAGCTCCCCGGGACAGGGGGACTACGAGCAGTACTTC.

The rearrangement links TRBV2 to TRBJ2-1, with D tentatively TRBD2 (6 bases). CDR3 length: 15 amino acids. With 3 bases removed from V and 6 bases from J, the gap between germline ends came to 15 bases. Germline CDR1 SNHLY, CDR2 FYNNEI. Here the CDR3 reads CASSDRDLEANEQFF. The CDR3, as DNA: TGTGCCAGCAGTGACCGGGACTTGGAGGCCAATGAGCAGTTCTTC.

DNA of the CDR3: TGTGCCAGCTCACCCCTCGACAGGGGCGGGGTAGCTTTCTTT. As protein: CASSPLDRGGVAFF. The J gene is TRBJ1-1, the V gene TRBV18; 8 nucleotides match TRBD1. This CDR3 spans 14 amino acids. Trimming cost V 3 bases and J 10 bases; bases outside gene matches: 10. CDR1 and CDR2 (germline): KGHSH, LQKENI.

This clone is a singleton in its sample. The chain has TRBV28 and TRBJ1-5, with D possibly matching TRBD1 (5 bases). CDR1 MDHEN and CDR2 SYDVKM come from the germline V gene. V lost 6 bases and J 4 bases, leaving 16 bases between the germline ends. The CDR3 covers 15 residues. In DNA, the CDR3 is TGTGCCAGCAGCAGAGTCCAGGGTGGGAATCAGCCCCAGCATTTT. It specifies CASSRVQGGNQPQHF. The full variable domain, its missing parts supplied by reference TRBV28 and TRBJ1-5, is DVKVTQSSRYLVKRTGEKVFLECVQDMDHENMFWYRQDPGLGLRLIYFSYDVKMKEKGDIPEGYSVSREKKERFSLILESASTNQTSMYLCASSRVQGGNQPQHFGDGTRLSIL.

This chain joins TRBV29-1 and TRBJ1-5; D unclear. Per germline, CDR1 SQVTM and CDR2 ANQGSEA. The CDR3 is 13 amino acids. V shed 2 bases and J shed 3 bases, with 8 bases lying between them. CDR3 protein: CSVEPDFNQPQHF. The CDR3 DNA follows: TGCAGCGTTGAACCCGACTTCAATCAGCCCCAGCATTTT.

The CDR3 DNA reads TGTGCCAGCAGTTTAGGACAGGGGGCGACCTACACTGAAGCTTTCTTT. This translates into CASSLGQGATYTEAFF. The rearrangement uses TRBV27 and TRBJ1-1; TRBD1 matches at 11 bases. Losses at the gene ends were 2 bases for V and 3 bases for J; bases not matched to a gene: 5. The CDR3 is 16 amino acids. Germline-derived CDR1 and CDR2 are MNHEY and SMNVEV (reference sequence).

CDR3 protein: CSVVGRDGYTF. The CDR3 DNA reads TGCAGCGTGGTGGGGCGCGATGGCTACACCTTC. The rearrangement links TRBV29-1 to TRBJ1-2, with D possibly TRBD1 on 5 matching bases. This CDR3 comprises 11 residues. V gave up 6 bases and J gave up 6 bases, with 11 bases separating them. The germline V gene has CDR1 SQVTM and CDR2 ANQGSEA.

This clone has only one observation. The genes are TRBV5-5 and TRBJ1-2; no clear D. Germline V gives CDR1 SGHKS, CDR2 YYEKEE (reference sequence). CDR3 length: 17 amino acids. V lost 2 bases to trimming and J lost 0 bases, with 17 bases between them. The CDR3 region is CASSFRPRAAANYGYTF. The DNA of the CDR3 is TGTGCCAGCAGCTTTCGACCGCGGGCCGCGGCTAACTATGGCTACACCTTC.

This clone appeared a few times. This CDR3 reads CASSRGDRDNYGYTF. CDR3 DNA sequence: TGTGCCAGTAGTAGGGGGGACAGGGACAACTATGGCTACACCTTC. The chain links TRBV19 to TRBJ1-2, with 9 bases fitting TRBD1. The CDR3 has 15 amino acids. Germline V gene data show CDR1 as LNHDA and CDR2 as SQIVND (reference sequence). V dropped 4 bases and J dropped 2; count of bases not matched to a gene: 5.

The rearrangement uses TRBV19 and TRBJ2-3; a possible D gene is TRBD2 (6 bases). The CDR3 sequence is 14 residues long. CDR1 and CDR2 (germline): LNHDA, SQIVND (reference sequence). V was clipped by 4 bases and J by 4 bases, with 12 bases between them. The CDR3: CASSNQRRADTQYF. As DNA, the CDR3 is TGTGCCAGTAGTAACCAGCGGAGGGCAGATACGCAGTATTTT.

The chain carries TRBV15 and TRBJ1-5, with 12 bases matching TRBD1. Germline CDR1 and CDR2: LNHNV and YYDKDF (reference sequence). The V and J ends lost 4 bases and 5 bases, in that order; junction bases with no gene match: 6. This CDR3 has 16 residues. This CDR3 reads CATSNWDRGRDQPQHF. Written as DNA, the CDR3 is TGTGCCACCAGCAACTGGGACAGGGGGCGAGATCAGCCCCAGCATTTT.

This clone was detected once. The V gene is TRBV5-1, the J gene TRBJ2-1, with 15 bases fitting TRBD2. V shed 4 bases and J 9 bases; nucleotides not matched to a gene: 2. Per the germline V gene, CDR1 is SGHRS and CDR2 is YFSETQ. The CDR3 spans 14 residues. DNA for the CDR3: TGCGCCAGCAGCAAGGGACTAGCGGGGGGTGAGCAGTTCTTC. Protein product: CASSKGLAGGEQFF.

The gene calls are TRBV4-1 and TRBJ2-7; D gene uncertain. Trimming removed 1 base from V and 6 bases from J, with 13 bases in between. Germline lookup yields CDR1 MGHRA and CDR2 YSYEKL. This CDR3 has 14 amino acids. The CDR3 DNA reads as TGCGCCAGCAGCCAAGGGCTACCCACGGGCGAGCAGTACTTC. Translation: CASSQGLPTGEQYF.